A single sample is the source of the 12 T cell receptor beta chains below, sequenced in a study of cytomegalovirus exposure and HLA in healthy donors. Vbeta (60) and Jbeta (13) primers were used in the PCR. Assay: immunoSEQ multiplex PCR; the TCRdb copy retains only in-frame clones and omits some. The sample consists of about 120,000 clones, roughly 70% of them appearing once. Sequenced input: PBMCs. The receptors here all came from a woman between 40 and 55 years old in good health and CMV-seronegative.

This chain uses TRBV29-1 with TRBJ2-7, with 8 bases fitting TRBD2. Per germline, CDR1 SQVTM and CDR2 ANQGSEA. This CDR3 has 15 amino acids. V gave up 4 bases and J gave up 3 bases; unmatched junction bases: 11. The CDR3 loop reads CSVGLAGRNYYEQYF. CDR3 in DNA: TGCAGCGTTGGATTAGCGGGACGGAACTACTACGAGCAGTACTTC.

The gene calls are TRBV28 and TRBJ2-7; D is unresolved. Germline assignment: CDR1 MDHEN and CDR2 SYDVKM. This CDR3 spans 15 amino acids. V was pared by 1 base and J by 5 bases, with 15 bases between. DNA for the CDR3: TGTGCCAGCAGTTTATTTCCCTCAGGTAGACACGAGCAGTACTTC. It encodes CASSLFPSGRHEQYF.

This chain joins TRBV18 and TRBJ2-1; D perhaps matches TRBD2 (6 bases). The CDR3 extends over 16 amino acids. V lost 1 base and J 9 bases, leaving 19 bases between the germline ends. Germline V gene lookup returns CDR1 KGHSH and CDR2 LQKENI. CDR3 nucleotide sequence: TGTGCCAGCTCACCACGGGGGGAGAGCAAGGGTCCTGAGCAGTTCTTC. It yields the protein CASSPRGESKGPEQFF. Filled out from reference TRBV18 and TRBJ2-1, the complete variable domain reads NAGVMQNPRHLVRRRGQEARLRCSPMKGHSHVYWYRQLPEEGLKFMVYLQKENIIDESGMPKERFSAEFPKEGPSILRIQQVVRGDSAAYFCASSPRGESKGPEQFFGPGTRLTVL.

The chain combines TRBV5-1 with TRBJ2-7; no reliable D call. The CDR3 loop spans 15 amino acids. From germline, CDR1 is SGHRS and CDR2 YFSETQ. V dropped 1 base and J dropped 0 bases, with 11 bases sitting between them. The CDR3 here is CASSLLGFHSYEQYF. The DNA of the CDR3 is TGCGCCAGCAGCTTGCTGGGCTTCCACTCCTACGAGCAGTACTTC.

Concerning this clone: An end of the junction does not agree with germline; a read error may underlie this. V is TRBV7-9 and J is TRBJ1-1; D call uncertain. CDR3 length equals 13 residues. Germline V CDR1 and CDR2: SEHNR, FQNEAQ (reference sequence). This CDR3 reads CSSSFEAVTEAFF. The CDR3 region has the DNA TGTTCCAGCAGCTTCGAGGCGGTCACTGAAGCTTTCTTT.

This rearrangement joins TRBV14 to TRBJ1-1, with D unresolved. Trimming took 1 base from V and 4 from J, leaving 13 bases between them. This CDR3 has 15 residues. The germline V gene has CDR1 SGHDN and CDR2 FVKESK. CDR3 residues: CASSQVAGWGTEAFF. The CDR3 DNA follows: TGTGCCAGCAGCCAAGTAGCGGGGTGGGGCACTGAAGCTTTCTTT.

This clone was observed a few times. The chain links TRBV10-1 to TRBJ2-2, with D unresolved. With 2 bases removed from V and 0 bases from J, the gap between germline ends came to 7 bases. The CDR3 length is 15 residues. The germline CDR1 and CDR2 sequences are WNHNN and SYGVQD (reference sequence). CDR3 DNA sequence: TGCGCCAGCAGTGAGGAGGTTCCGAACACCGGGGAGCTGTTTTTT. It yields the protein CASSEEVPNTGELFF.

The CDR3 protein is CASSLGFFSGQGNTIYF. The CDR3 coding sequence is TGCGCCAGCAGCTTGGGTTTTTTTTCAGGGCAAGGTAACACCATATATTTT. The rearrangement joins TRBV5-1 to TRBJ1-3, with D perhaps TRBD1 (5 bases). Trimming shortened V by 0 bases and J by 7 bases, and 20 bases separated the two germline ends. The CDR3 totals 17 residues. Germline V gene data show CDR1 as SGHRS and CDR2 as YFSETQ. The variable domain in full, with the rest retrieved from reference TRBV5-1 and TRBJ1-3, is KAGVTQTPRYLIKTRGQQVTLSCSPISGHRSVSWYQQTPGQGLQFLFEYFSETQRNKGNFPGRFSGRQFSNSRSEMNVSTLELGDSALYLCASSLGFFSGQGNTIYFGEGSWLTVV.

This rearrangement joins TRBV10-3 to TRBJ2-3, with 11 bases that match TRBD2. Germline V gene sequence: CDR1 ENHRY, CDR2 SYGVKD. The CDR3 runs to 14 residues. V shed 9 bases, J shed 3 bases, and the junction held 5 bases outside the gene matches. In DNA form, the CDR3 reads TGTGCCATAACCGGGACTAGCGGAACAGATACGCAGTATTTT. Amino acids: CAITGTSGTDTQYF.

The J gene is TRBJ2-3, the V gene TRBV6-5; TRBD2 might be the D (6 bases). Trimming removed 6 bases from V and 2 bases from J, with 15 bases in between. Germline-derived CDR1 and CDR2 are MNHEY and SVGAGI. This CDR3 is 15 amino acids long. CDR3 residues: CASSSLGLHTDTQYF. As DNA, the CDR3 is TGTGCCAGCAGCTCACTCGGACTACACACAGATACGCAGTATTTT.

V is TRBV18 and J is TRBJ2-7; perhaps TRBD2 as D (5 bases). This CDR3 region has 18 residues. V was cut by 2 bases and J by 0 bases, with 20 bases left in between. Per germline, CDR1 KGHSH and CDR2 LQKENI. Written as DNA, the CDR3 is TGTGCCAGCTCACCAGAGTCCTCCCCCAGGAGGCGCTCCTACGAGCAGTACTTC. Amino acid sequence: CASSPESSPRRRSYEQYF.

J is TRBJ1-1 and V is TRBV4-3, with TRBD1 as a possible D gene (5 bases). The CDR3 consists of 15 residues. Trimming removed 0 bases from V and 10 bases from J, with 18 bases in between. CDR1 is LGHNA, CDR2 YSLEER, per germline. The CDR3 here is CASSQEIRGFLGAFF. The CDR3 DNA sequence: TGCGCCAGCAGCCAAGAAATCCGGGGGTTCCTAGGAGCTTTCTTT.